The 18 T cell receptor beta chains below come from one sample, sequenced in a study of shared clonotypes between healthy human individuals. In the naive CD8 group, cells lacked CD45RO and were positively selected for CCR7, so terminally differentiated effector memory CD45RA+ cells were left out. Profiling relied on immunoSEQ multiplex PCR, and the TCRdb table lists in-frame clones only, not all of them. Among approximately 1.9 million clones listed, over 85% were seen once. Sequences were obtained from naive CD8+ T cells from PBMCs. The receptors originated from a man between 18 and 35 years old in good health. Some clones in this sample may be carry-over from other donors' samples.

V is TRBV4-3 and J is TRBJ2-3; D uncertain. V shed 9 bases and J shed 2 bases, with 15 bases lying between them. CDR1 is LGHNA, CDR2 YSLEER, per germline. This CDR3 has 14 residues. CDR3 sequence reads: CARRSSRNTDTQYF. CDR3 in DNA: TGCGCCAGGAGGTCGTCTAGGAACACAGATACGCAGTATTTT.

This clone was seen once. Other DNA sequences in the same sample also yield this CDR3. The chain has TRBV12-5 and TRBJ2-2; D is ambiguous. The CDR3 is made up of 13 amino acids. Germline V gives CDR1 LGHNT, CDR2 FRNRAP. V gave up 6 bases and J gave up 4 bases, with 9 bases separating them. The CDR3 region is CASGLGGTGELFF. CDR3 nucleotide sequence: TGTGCTAGTGGACTGGGCGGCACCGGGGAGCTGTTTTTT.

The gene calls are TRBV15 and TRBJ1-5; D gene ambiguous. The V and J ends lost 8 bases and 4 bases respectively, with 18 bases between them. The CDR3 spans 15 residues. Germline assignment: CDR1 LNHNV and CDR2 YYDKDF (reference sequence). Here the CDR3 reads CATEHHPGGNQPQHF. The CDR3, as DNA: TGTGCCACCGAACACCATCCCGGAGGGAATCAGCCCCAGCATTTT.

The chain combines TRBV6-1 with TRBJ2-5; 7 bases line up with TRBD2. Unmatched junction bases numbered 6, after V lost 5 bases and J lost 3 bases. There are 14 residues in the CDR3. Germline CDR1 reads MNHNS; CDR2 reads SASEGT. This CDR3 is CASSTTSAKETQYF. The CDR3 nucleotides are TGTGCCAGCAGTACCACTAGCGCGAAAGAGACCCAGTACTTC.

V usage is TRBV5-8 and J usage is TRBJ2-1; 8 bases line up with TRBD1. With V trimmed by 0 bases and J by 8 bases, 7 bases remained unmatched. CDR3 length equals 15 residues. The germline V gene encodes CDR1 SGHTS and CDR2 YDEGEE. The CDR3 region has the DNA TGTGCCAGCAGCTTGGTGGACAGGGCCGTTGATGAGCAGTTCTTC. Protein sequence: CASSLVDRAVDEQFF. The variable domain in full, with the rest retrieved from reference TRBV5-8 and TRBJ2-1, is EAGVTQSPTHLIKTRGQQATLRCSPISGHTSVYWYQQALGLGLQFLLWYDEGEERNRGNFPPRFSGRQFPNYSSELNVNALELEDSALYLCASSLVDRAVDEQFFGPGTRLTVL.

V is TRBV10-2 and J is TRBJ2-2, with TRBD2 matching over 7 bases. Trimming cost V 10 bases and J 4 bases; bases outside gene matches: 12. The CDR3 is 15 residues long. The V gene's germline CDR1 is WSHSY and CDR2 SAAADI. CDR3 residues: CATRTDRGSTGELFF. DNA of the CDR3: TGCGCCACCCGAACCGACCGCGGGAGCACCGGGGAGCTGTTTTTT.

This chain links TRBV28 with TRBJ1-5; TRBD1 aligns across 8 bases. The CDR3 is made up of 19 amino acids. Germline CDR1 MDHEN, CDR2 SYDVKM. V trimming: 4 bases; J trimming: 0 bases; junction bases outside the gene matches: 14. The CDR3 loop reads CASSSIGTGAFVSNQPQHF. The CDR3 region has the DNA TGTGCCAGCAGTTCCATTGGGACAGGCGCGTTCGTTAGCAATCAGCCCCAGCATTTT.

V and J are TRBV29-1 and TRBJ2-3; 10 bases align to TRBD1. CDR3 length: 12 amino acids. Germline values: CDR1 SQVTM, CDR2 ANQGSEA. The J segment lost 6 bases and the V segment lost 7 bases, leaving 4 bases of the junction unmatched. CDR3 nucleotides: TGCAGCGCCTGGACAGGGGGGGATACGCAGTATTTT. This gives the protein CSAWTGGDTQYF.

This clone showed up just once. The chain combines TRBV28 with TRBJ1-5; unclear D gene. Trimming cost V 1 base and J 0 bases, with 13 bases left between them. The CDR3 extends over 17 amino acids. Germline V CDR1 and CDR2: MDHEN, SYDVKM. The CDR3 reads CASSLFPYTYSNQPQHF. The CDR3 region has the DNA TGTGCCAGCAGTTTATTCCCCTATACCTATAGCAATCAGCCCCAGCATTTT.

This sequence joins TRBV9 and TRBJ2-3; 9 bases are shared with TRBD1. The trim removed 3 bases at V and 3 bases at J, leaving 5 bases unmatched. CDR3 length: 15 amino acids. Germline V gene data show CDR1 as SGDLS and CDR2 as YYNGEE. The CDR3 DNA reads as TGTGCCAGCAGCGCGGACAGGGGATGGACAGATACGCAGTATTTT. It specifies CASSADRGWTDTQYF. Together with reference TRBV9 and TRBJ2-3, the CDR3 gives the full variable domain: DSGVTQTPKHLITATGQRVTLRCSPRSGDLSVYWYQQSLDQGLQFLIQYYNGEERAKGNILERFSAQQFPDLHSELNLSSLELGDSALYFCASSADRGWTDTQYFGPGTRLTVL.

The J gene is TRBJ2-7, the V gene TRBV7-2; D ambiguous. Germline V gene sequence: CDR1 SGHTA, CDR2 FQGNSA. The CDR3 contains 14 residues. The V and J ends lost 5 bases and 1 base respectively, with 12 bases between them. Here the CDR3 reads CASSKVLQSYEQYF. The CDR3 DNA sequence: TGTGCCAGCAGCAAAGTTCTACAGTCCTACGAGCAGTACTTC. The full variable domain, with the rest looked up from reference TRBV7-2 and TRBJ2-7, is GAGVSQSPSNKVTEKGKDVELRCDPISGHTALYWYRQSLGQGLEFLIYFQGNSAPDKSGLPSDRFSAERTGGSVSTLTIQRTQQEDSAVYLCASSKVLQSYEQYFGPGTRLTVT.

This clone came up once. V usage is TRBV29-1 and J usage is TRBJ2-2; the D is unclear. V lost 3 bases to trimming and J lost 2 bases, with 7 bases between them. This CDR3 has 13 residues. Germline-derived CDR1 and CDR2 are SQVTM and ANQGSEA. The CDR3 DNA reads as TGCAGCGTTGAGGGTCACAACACCGGGGAGCTGTTTTTT. Protein: CSVEGHNTGELFF.

The chain carries TRBV9 and TRBJ2-1, with 8 bases aligning to TRBD2. CDR1 is SGDLS, CDR2 YYNGEE, per germline. This CDR3 is 16 amino acids long. V shed 4 bases and J 0 bases; nucleotides not matched to a gene: 6. CDR3 DNA: TGTGCCAGCAGCCAGGGCGGGAGGAGCTCCTACAATGAGCAGTTCTTC. This translates into CASSQGGRSSYNEQFF.

The rearrangement uses TRBV19 and TRBJ2-6; D gene ambiguous. Germline CDR1 is LNHDA and CDR2 is SQIVND (reference sequence). Trimming left V 10 bases short and J 0 bases short, with 19 bases between. The CDR3 totals 17 residues. CDR3 loop: CATGFRVSFSGANVLTF. The CDR3 bases are TGTGCCACCGGATTCCGGGTCTCATTCTCTGGGGCCAACGTCCTGACTTTC.

The rearrangement links TRBV5-1 to TRBJ2-7; D possibly corresponds to TRBD1 (6 bases). V shed 1 base and J shed 5 bases, with 16 bases lying between them. Germline CDR1 and CDR2: SGHRS and YFSETQ. The CDR3 sequence is 15 residues long. The CDR3 DNA sequence: TGCGCCAGCAGCTTGTCCCCCGGCAGGGGCGACGAGCAGTACTTC. Protein: CASSLSPGRGDEQYF.

This chain joins TRBV2 and TRBJ2-1; TRBD2 agrees at 12 bases. CDR3 length: 13 residues. V lost 9 bases and J lost 15; bases outside the gene matches: 12. CDR1 and CDR2 (germline): SNHLY, FYNNEI. The CDR3 DNA reads as TGTGCCAGTCTGACTAGCGGGAGACGGGAGGGGTTCTTC. Residues: CASLTSGRREGFF.

The chain employs TRBV19 and TRBJ2-7; 9 nucleotides agree with TRBD1. Germline V CDR1 and CDR2: LNHDA, SQIVND (reference sequence). The CDR3 is made up of 14 amino acids. Germline trimming cut 5 bases from V and 3 bases from J; bases unmatched to any gene: 5. The CDR3, as DNA: TGTGCCAGTAGTCGGACAGGGGAGATCTACGAGCAGTACTTC. This codes for CASSRTGEIYEQYF.

The V call is TRBV29-1, the J call TRBJ2-7, with TRBD1 identical over 7 bases. Germline CDR1 is SQVTM and CDR2 is ANQGSEA. The CDR3 is 12 amino acids. Trimming at V came to 4 bases and at J to 4 bases, leaving 4 bases not matched to a gene. The CDR3 region is CSVAEGAYEQYF. The CDR3 DNA sequence: TGCAGCGTTGCCGAGGGGGCGTACGAGCAGTACTTC.